These T cell receptor beta chains were read from a single sample in a study of blood T cells in healthy people across ages. TCRdb redid the calling of the 5' RACE reads with MiXCR, one entry per CDR3 protein. This table holds 540,000 or so distinct CDR3 sequences, less than 25% found once. Separately, the same data were catalogued under a study of T cells of mothers and their children.

The sequenced sample consisted of blood. The source of these receptors is a boy between 10 and 17 years old in good health. CDR3s include the opening cysteine and the closing phenylalanine or tryptophan. Each record gives: D gene, J gene, V gene, clone size, CDR3 protein, CDR3 DNA. D genes are given only for firm matches. A clone size is listed for some rows: how often the clone was seen (once, few, many), or a class if it is expanded.

d_gene: .
j_gene: TRBJ1-2
v_gene: TRBV7-9
abundance: .
CDR3aa: CASSLSELWSYGYTF
CDR3nt: TGTGCCAGCAGCTTAAGTGAGTTGTGGAGCTATGGCTACACCTTC

d_gene: .
j_gene: TRBJ2-3
v_gene: TRBV28
abundance: .
CDR3aa: CASSQRGGAGTDTQYF
CDR3nt: TGTGCCAGCAGCCAGCGCGGCGGGGCGGGCACAGATACGCAGTATTTT

d_gene: .
j_gene: TRBJ2-5
v_gene: TRBV5-1
abundance: .
CDR3aa: CASSLDTGPGGETQYF
CDR3nt: TGCGCCAGCAGCTTAGATACTGGGCCCGGAGGGGAGACCCAGTACTTC

d_gene: .
j_gene: TRBJ2-1
v_gene: TRBV7-2
abundance: few
CDR3aa: CAGRDRAIPYNEQFF
CDR3nt: TGTGCCGGGAGAGACCGAGCGATCCCCTACAATGAGCAGTTCTTC

d_gene: .
j_gene: TRBJ2-7
v_gene: TRBV28
abundance: .
CDR3aa: CASSLSGPTGYEQYF
CDR3nt: TGTGCCAGCAGTTTATCCGGCCCGACGGGCTACGAGCAGTACTTC

d_gene: TRBD1
j_gene: TRBJ1-1
v_gene: TRBV5-5
abundance: .
CDR3aa: CASSLGQGAAVDEAFF
CDR3nt: TGTGCCAGCAGCTTGGGACAGGGGGCGGCCGTAGACGAAGCTTTCTTT

d_gene: .
j_gene: TRBJ2-1
v_gene: TRBV6-6
abundance: once
CDR3aa: CASSPQGTPANEQFF
CDR3nt: TGTGCCAGCAGTCCCCAGGGGACCCCGGCGAATGAGCAGTTCTTC

d_gene: .
j_gene: TRBJ1-1
v_gene: TRBV6-6
abundance: .
CDR3aa: CASSYEVGNTEAFF
CDR3nt: TGTGCCAGCAGTTACGAAGTCGGGAACACTGAAGCTTTCTTT

d_gene: .
j_gene: TRBJ2-1
v_gene: TRBV27
abundance: .
CDR3aa: CASSFQDNEQFF
CDR3nt: TGTGCCAGCAGTTTCCAGGACAATGAGCAGTTCTTC

d_gene: .
j_gene: TRBJ1-4
v_gene: TRBV7-2
abundance: few
CDR3aa: CASSGGATTNEKLFF
CDR3nt: TGTGCCAGCAGCGGGGGGGCGACAACTAATGAAAAACTGTTTTTT

d_gene: TRBD1
j_gene: TRBJ2-1
v_gene: TRBV3-1
abundance: few
CDR3aa: CASSNWTGTLYNEQFF
CDR3nt: TGTGCCAGCAGCAACTGGACAGGGACTTTATACAATGAGCAGTTCTTC

d_gene: .
j_gene: TRBJ2-5
v_gene: TRBV4-2
abundance: few
CDR3aa: CASSQDTGAWEETQYF
CDR3nt: TGTGCCAGCAGCCAAGATACGGGGGCTTGGGAAGAGACCCAGTACTTC

d_gene: TRBD2
j_gene: TRBJ2-1
v_gene: TRBV25-1
abundance: .
CDR3aa: CASSDPGLAGDVNNEQFF
CDR3nt: TGTGCCAGCAGTGACCCAGGACTAGCGGGAGACGTGAACAATGAGCAGTTCTTC

d_gene: TRBD2
j_gene: TRBJ2-1
v_gene: TRBV9
abundance: .
CDR3aa: CASSPTTSGGLYNEQFF
CDR3nt: TGTGCCAGCAGCCCCACCACTAGCGGGGGCCTTTACAATGAGCAGTTCTTC

d_gene: .
j_gene: TRBJ1-1
v_gene: TRBV30
abundance: few
CDR3aa: CAWSVDAEAFF
CDR3nt: TGTGCCTGGTCCGTGGACGCTGAAGCTTTCTTT

d_gene: .
j_gene: TRBJ2-5
v_gene: TRBV7-2
abundance: many
CDR3aa: CASSFGRQETQYF
CDR3nt: TGTGCCAGCAGCTTCGGCAGACAAGAGACCCAGTACTTC

d_gene: .
j_gene: TRBJ2-5
v_gene: TRBV10-3
abundance: once
CDR3aa: CAISEATNRLLGETQYF
CDR3nt: TGTGCCATCAGTGAGGCCACAAACAGGCTCCTGGGGGAGACCCAGTACTTC

d_gene: TRBD2
j_gene: TRBJ2-1
v_gene: TRBV6-2/TRBV6-3
abundance: few
CDR3aa: CASIEAGEWDEQFF
CDR3nt: TGTGCCAGCATCGAAGCGGGAGAGTGGGATGAGCAGTTCTTC

d_gene: TRBD1
j_gene: TRBJ2-1
v_gene: TRBV10-3
abundance: few
CDR3aa: CASSPTGQVYNEQFF
CDR3nt: TGTGCCAGCTCCCCGACGGGACAGGTTTACAATGAGCAGTTCTTC

d_gene: .
j_gene: TRBJ1-2
v_gene: TRBV30
abundance: few
CDR3aa: CAWRQTGRLANYGYTF
CDR3nt: TGTGCCTGGAGACAAACAGGACGGCTAGCTAACTATGGCTACACTTTC

d_gene: .
j_gene: TRBJ1-1
v_gene: TRBV5-1
abundance: .
CDR3aa: CASSLQGLVTTEAFF
CDR3nt: TGCGCCAGCAGCTTGCAGGGTCTGGTAACGACTGAAGCTTTCTTT

d_gene: .
j_gene: TRBJ2-5
v_gene: TRBV4-2
abundance: few
CDR3aa: CAKTDGWGKETQYF
CDR3nt: TGTGCTAAGACGGACGGGTGGGGAAAAGAGACCCAGTACTTC

d_gene: .
j_gene: TRBJ2-3
v_gene: TRBV4-3
abundance: .
CDR3aa: CASSQGTGVTDTQYF
CDR3nt: TGCGCCAGCAGCCAGGGGACCGGAGTCACAGATACGCAGTATTTT

d_gene: .
j_gene: TRBJ1-5
v_gene: TRBV12-5
abundance: .
CDR3aa: CASGLVNVTAHQPQHF
CDR3nt: TGTGCTAGTGGTTTGGTAAACGTAACAGCCCATCAGCCCCAGCATTTT

d_gene: TRBD1
j_gene: TRBJ2-1
v_gene: TRBV20-1
abundance: once
CDR3aa: CSARRGHPPEQFF
CDR3nt: TGCAGTGCTAGGAGGGGGCACCCACCTGAGCAGTTCTTC

d_gene: TRBD2
j_gene: TRBJ2-1
v_gene: TRBV20-1
abundance: few
CDR3aa: CSARASGLSYNEQFF
CDR3nt: TGCAGTGCTAGGGCTAGCGGCCTCTCCTACAATGAGCAGTTCTTC